A single sample is the source of the 16 T cell receptor beta chains below, sequenced in a study of post-analysis software for immune sequencing data (dated by TCRdb to about 2015). General findings and caveats noted by the study authors: Significantly higher frequencies in patients than in controls were found for about five TRBV segments, including TRBV5-6, TRBV5-1 and TRBV20-1.

The library was produced with PCR. Sequencing used an Illumina HiSeq 2500. To reduce PCR and sequencing biases, unique molecular identifiers were built into the TCR beta cDNA libraries. Using fastp trimming at Q25 and MiXCR clonotype assembly, TCRdb reanalyzed the public sequencing data and kept in-frame beta chains. Here each entry gathers all rows of one CDR3 protein and keeps the most common genes and DNA. In all, the sample holds approximately 690,000 distinct CDR3 sequences, and around 60% of those were seen once. The ten largest make up 11% of the sample. Their antigen targets remain unknown. Sequencing was performed on blood. Source of these receptors: a girl aged 2-10 years with multiple sclerosis.

The chain has TRBV29-1 and TRBJ2-1, with TRBD1 identical over 8 bases. Germline values: CDR1 SQVTM, CDR2 ANQGSEA. CDR3 length equals 13 residues. The J segment lost 4 bases and the V segment lost 7 bases, leaving 6 bases of the junction unmatched. The CDR3 DNA reads TGCAGCGCCACAGGGGGGACTTACAATGAGCAGTTCTTC. Encoded protein: CSATGGTYNEQFF.

V usage is TRBV20-1 and J usage is TRBJ2-7; D is unclear. The CDR3 runs 14 residues. From germline, CDR1 is DFQATT and CDR2 SNEGSKA (reference sequence). V was pared by 6 bases and J by 4 bases, with 19 bases between. CDR3: CSARKGIVPYEQYF. CDR3 DNA sequence: TGCAGTGCCCGAAAGGGTATAGTCCCATACGAGCAGTACTTC.

This sequence joins TRBV4-3 and TRBJ2-5; D might be TRBD2 (7 bases). CDR1 is LGHNA, CDR2 YSLEER, per germline. This CDR3 has 17 residues. The V and J ends lost 0 bases and 1 base respectively, with 15 bases between them. CDR3 loop: CASSQEGPGGLQETQYF. The CDR3, as DNA: TGCGCCAGCAGCCAAGAGGGGCCGGGGGGCCTCCAAGAGACCCAGTACTTC.

The CDR3 nucleotides read TGTGCCATCAGTGTTACAGGGGCCCAAGAGACCCAGTACTTC. This codes for CAISVTGAQETQYF. The gene calls are TRBV10-3 and TRBJ2-5, with 7 nucleotides matching TRBD1. The CDR3 is made up of 14 amino acids. CDR1 is ENHRY and CDR2 is SYGVKD in the germline V gene. V was clipped by 4 bases and J by 1 base; unmatched bases: 3.

Turning to this clonotype: The conserved final phenylalanine or tryptophan is absent from the CDR3, which likely points to a read error. The chain recombines TRBV4-3 with TRBJ1-2; 7 nucleotides match TRBD1. The trim removed 1 base at V and 7 bases at J, leaving 9 bases unmatched. CDR1 LGHNA and CDR2 YSLEER come from the germline V gene. The CDR3 runs 15 residues. The CDR3 sequence is CASSQVEGGRGGYTV. CDR3 DNA sequence: TGCGCCAGCAGCCAAGTAGAAGGGGGCCGAGGTGGCTACACCGTC.

This clonotype was picked up a small number of times. The CDR3 DNA is TGTGCCACCCTAGGCCAGGACAGGTTATCCTCTGGGGCCAACGTCCTGACTTTC. Translating gives CATLGQDRLSSGANVLTF. The rearrangement joins TRBV24-1 to TRBJ2-6, with 7 bases aligning to TRBD1. The CDR3 is 18 amino acids. V was pared by 9 bases and J by 0 bases, with 13 bases of the junction left unmatched. The V gene's germline CDR1 is KGHDR and CDR2 SFDVKD.

The chain is built from TRBV5-1 and TRBJ2-1, with 9 bases identical to TRBD2. The CDR3 spans 15 residues. The germline gives CDR1 SGHRS, CDR2 YFSETQ. V lost 1 base and J lost 6; bases outside the gene matches: 5. The CDR3 region has the DNA TGCGCCAGCAGCTTGAGGCGGGGGGGCGTCAATGAGCAGTTCTTC. Translation gives CASSLRRGGVNEQFF.

The gene calls are TRBV21-1 and TRBJ2-5. TRBV21-1 corresponds to a pseudogene. This CDR3 contains 14 residues. The CDR3 nucleotides read TGTGCCAGCAGCAAAGCAGGGTTCCAAGAGACCCAGTACTTC. It encodes CASSKAGFQETQYF.

In this sample, this clonotype turned up a few times. The V and J genes are TRBV4-3 and TRBJ2-7; D is unclear. The V end lost 7 bases, the J end lost 0 bases, and 13 bases lay between the germline ends. CDR1 and CDR2 (germline): LGHNA, YSLEER. The CDR3 has 14 residues. The CDR3 loop is CASTVKASSYEQYF. DNA for the CDR3: TGCGCCAGCACGGTGAAGGCCAGCTCCTACGAGCAGTACTTC.

The chain is built from TRBV10-3 and TRBJ1-1; D remains ambiguous. The CDR3 is made up of 14 amino acids. Germline V gives CDR1 ENHRY, CDR2 SYGVKD. V was pared by 0 bases and J by 6 bases, with 11 bases between. The CDR3 DNA sequence: TGTGCCATCAGTGAGTCAAGGATGGGGTCTGAAGCTTTCTTT. It codes for CAISESRMGSEAFF.

This chain uses TRBV4-3 with TRBJ2-2, with 9 bases aligning to TRBD1. CDR1 and CDR2 (germline): LGHNA, YSLEER. The CDR3 totals 17 residues. V was pared by 5 bases and J by 6 bases, with 13 bases of the junction left unmatched. CDR3 loop: CASSSRTGGASAGELFF. In DNA form, the CDR3 reads TGCGCCAGCAGCAGTCGTACAGGGGGCGCAAGTGCCGGGGAGCTGTTTTTT.

The chain combines TRBV12-5 with TRBJ2-7, with D maybe TRBD2 (6 bases). CDR3 size: 13 residues. Germline loops: CDR1 LGHNT, CDR2 FRNRAP. V lost 9 bases and J lost 1, with 13 bases in between. CDR3 loop: CASVRDSSYEQYF. In nucleotides, the CDR3 is TGTGCTAGCGTCCGGGACTCTTCCTACGAGCAGTACTTC. The entire variable domain, with the rest obtained from reference TRBV12-5 and TRBJ2-7, is as follows: DARVTQTPRHKVTEMGQEVTMRCQPILGHNTVFWYRQTMMQGLELLAYFRNRAPLDDSGMPKDRFSAEMPDATLATLKIQPSEPRDSAVYFCASVRDSSYEQYFGPGTRLTVT.

As regards this clonotype: Its ends do not fully match the called genes, so a read error is possible. The chain joins TRBV7-8 to TRBJ2-3; 7 positions agree with TRBD1. There are 19 residues in the CDR3. Germline V lookup: CDR1 SGHVS, CDR2 FQNEAQ. The CDR3 nucleotides read TGTGCCAGCAGCTTTGTAGAAGGGGGCGACCTTTCTAGCACGGATACGCAGTATTTT. It specifies CASSFVEGGDLSSTDTQYF.

The V and J genes are TRBV29-1 and TRBJ2-1; 7 bases are a match to TRBD2. The CDR3 runs 12 residues. The V gene end was trimmed by 7 bases and the J gene end by 7 bases; junction bases not matched to a gene: 7. The V gene's germline CDR1 is SQVTM and CDR2 ANQGSEA. The CDR3 DNA reads TGCAGCGCGTGGACTAGTCGAAATGAGCAGTTCTTC. Protein product: CSAWTSRNEQFF.

The V gene is TRBV6-2 or TRBV6-3, the J gene TRBJ2-4; 10 bases agree with TRBD1. With the DNA end fitting TRBJ2-7 better, the J assignment may be wrong. The CDR3 loop spans 19 amino acids. Per the germline V gene, CDR1 is MNHEY and CDR2 is SVGEGT. This CDR3 is CASSYSNHGIDRGRDEQYF. CDR3 in DNA: TGTGCCAGCAGTTACTCGAATCACGGGATAGACAGGGGGCGAGACGAGCAGTACTTC.

This rearrangement joins TRBV6-4 to TRBJ2-1; 10 nucleotides line up with TRBD2. J was trimmed by 1 base and V by 2 bases; bases with no gene match: 17. The CDR3 loop spans 21 amino acids. The germline V gene encodes CDR1 MRHNA and CDR2 SNTAGT. The CDR3 reads CASSDLRERGGRASSYNEQFF. The CDR3 DNA reads as TGTGCCAGCAGTGACCTGAGGGAGCGGGGGGGCCGTGCATCTTCCTACAATGAGCAGTTCTTC.